This T cell receptor (beta chain) originates from a study of T cell responses to AZD1222 COVID-19 vaccine (dated by TCRdb to the early 2020s). Background on the whole study: TCR sequencing covered over 230 trial participants: about 210 given two doses of AZD1222 and some 25 given two doses of MenACWY control vaccine. Enrollment into the trials was organized by age into subgroups of 18-55, 56-69 and 70-plus years, and those subgroups contained roughly 140, 27 and 60 TCR-sequenced participants, respectively.

As to this clone: The specificity of this receptor is unknown. It has no much larger one-base neighbor in the sample; base qualities were not kept.

The time point label on this specimen signifies: about 28 days (+/-7) after the second vaccine dose. AZD1222 recipients given second doses at about 4 weeks or at about 12 weeks were pooled, since spike-specific TCR depth and breadth were not found to differ between the two schedules. Vaccinee samples came from UK trials COV001 and COV002, including a single-blind randomized controlled phase 2/3 trial of AZD1222 (ChAdOx1 nCoV-19) in healthy adults. For TCRbeta chain sequencing, PBMC samples from trial participants were taken at day 0 and at day 28 after the second dose. Taken from cysteine to phenylalanine, the CDR3 has 13 residues. Of all the DNA, just the CDR3 is kept, 39 bases in frame from base 1. Clipping removes 5 bases from V and 5 bases from J, with 0 as the unmatched junction base count. Per the germline V gene (reference sequence), LNHDA is the CDR1 and SQIVND is the CDR2. Findings and caveats that apply to the study as a whole: After two AZD1222 doses, both the breadth and the depth of spike-specific TCRs were significantly higher than at day 0 and than in MenACWY recipients. Only a handful of AZD1222 recipients were SARS-CoV-2 seropositive at baseline, limiting conclusions about previously exposed vaccinees. CD4 TCRs associated with the vaccine covered the entire spike protein, and the dominant responses were in regions 160-218 and 743-854. Reportedly, almost half of the unique spike-specific TCRs recognized epitopes lying outside the regions that are mutated in the B.1.351 and B.1.1.7 variants. Because no day 14 peak-response samples were available, the repertoires could be characterized only after the peak T cell response. Participants were mostly white British and included more females than males, and it was suggested by the authors that clonal diversity may have been underestimated. In the small 56-69-year group, the increase in depth fell short of significance, most likely because of low power.

The CDR3 regions of human TCRbeta chains were analyzed by immunosequencing. On the study's bioinformatics: Repertoire TCRs were matched against a reference library of SARS-CoV-2-specific TCRs generated with the MIRA antigen-specificity platform. Breadth meant the fraction of unique TCRs that were SARS-CoV-2-associated, whereas depth meant the fraction of total T cells that were SARS-CoV-2-associated. Using the MIRA data, each spike-specific TCR was assigned both to the spike region to which the TCR was reactive and to a CD4 or CD8 class. Log10-transformed breadth and depth values were compared by one-way ANOVA with Sidak's multiple comparisons tests. The immuneACCESS repertoire file appears here via TCRdb, limited to in-frame rearrangements. These files lack a portion of the clones; in checked studies, under half of the deficit traces to unresolved V genes, and the cause of the others is not known. V, J and clone size reflect that table, while D and trimming were determined from the DNA. The sample table contains roughly 46,000 clones; only one count was recorded for roughly 88% of them. The top ten hold approximately 25% of the sample.

The TCR originated in an adult who received the AZD1222 COVID-19 vaccine. Here the chain combines TRBV19 and TRBJ1-6; 7 central bases correspond to TRBD1. Sequencing was performed on peripheral blood, taken 28 days after the second AZD1222 dose. CDR3 loop: CASSDRDNSPLHF. The base sequence is TGTGCCAGTAGTGACAGGGATAATTCACCCCTCCACTTT.